The 19 T cell receptor beta chains given below trace back to one sample, sequenced in a study of T-cell reconstitution after alpha-beta-depleted transplantation in children. The authors prepared the TCRbeta library with unique molecular identifiers. Using its own MiXCR run on the PCR reads, TCRdb lists one record per CDR3 protein. The table shows 500,000 to 750,000 distinct CDR3 sequences, with roughly 13% occurring only once. Here the sequenced sample was PBMCs, mostly from graft donor cells, taken 360 days after TCRalphabeta/CD19-depleted stem cell transplant. Receptor source: a male patient between 10 and 17 years old who had a stem cell transplant for acute myeloid leukemia, so the T cells may come from the graft donor.

The chain links TRBV4-3 to TRBJ2-7; 9 positions agree with TRBD2. J was trimmed by 7 bases and V by 4 bases; bases with no gene match: 11. The V gene's germline CDR1 is LGHNA and CDR2 YSLEER. This CDR3 has 15 residues. In nucleotides, the CDR3 is TGCGCCAGCAGCCCGTCCTTAGCGGGAGCGGGGGAGCAGTACTTC. Protein: CASSPSLAGAGEQYF.

V gene TRBV7-9 combines with J gene TRBJ2-7; TRBD2 agrees at 14 bases. CDR3 size: 15 residues. In germline, CDR1 is SEHNR, CDR2 FQNEAQ (reference sequence). J lost 6 bases, V lost 0 bases, and 1 base had no gene match. CDR3 sequence (DNA): TGTGCCAGCAGCTTAGCCGGACTAGCGGGAGGCGAGCAGTACTTC. Translation gives CASSLAGLAGGEQYF.

CDR3 protein: CASSFPGVSTDTQYF. CDR3 DNA: TGTGCCAGCAGCTTTCCGGGAGTAAGCACAGATACGCAGTATTTT. This chain joins TRBV11-2 and TRBJ2-3, with D possibly being TRBD2 (6 bases). Trimming took 3 bases from V and 0 from J, leaving 10 bases between them. The CDR3 consists of 15 residues. Germline values: CDR1 SGHAT, CDR2 FQNNGV.

V usage is TRBV5-1 and J usage is TRBJ2-5; 8 bases are shared with TRBD2. The V gene end was trimmed by 0 bases and the J gene end by 1 base; junction bases not matched to a gene: 5. This CDR3 contains 16 residues. Germline V gene lookup returns CDR1 SGHRS and CDR2 YFSETQ. CDR3 nucleotide sequence: TGCGCCAGCAGCTTGGAACTAGCGGAGGGCCAAGAGACCCAGTACTTC. It is translated as CASSLELAEGQETQYF.

In its sample, this clonotype was seen many times. This chain joins TRBV28 and TRBJ2-4; D remains ambiguous. CDR3 length equals 17 residues. Germline V CDR1 and CDR2: MDHEN, SYDVKM. V shed 2 bases and J shed 5 bases, with 19 bases lying between them. The CDR3: CASSLRVSPRTQNIQYF. The DNA of the CDR3 is TGTGCCAGCAGTTTAAGGGTCTCTCCCCGCACCCAAAACATTCAGTACTTC. The variable domain in full, completed from reference TRBV28 and TRBJ2-4, reads DVKVTQSSRYLVKRTGEKVFLECVQDMDHENMFWYRQDPGLGLRLIYFSYDVKMKEKGDIPEGYSVSREKKERFSLILESASTNQTSMYLCASSLRVSPRTQNIQYFGAGTRLSVL.

The chain employs TRBV12-3 or TRBV12-4 and TRBJ2-7, with 7 nucleotides matching TRBD2. Germline trimming cut 5 bases from V and 6 bases from J; bases unmatched to any gene: 10. This CDR3 spans 14 amino acids. The CDR3 spells CASSLRRELSEQYF. CDR3 sequence (DNA): TGTGCCAGCAGTCTCCGGCGGGAGTTGTCCGAGCAGTACTTC.

This clonotype occurred many times. One junction end disagrees with the germline gene, perhaps due to a read error. This chain links TRBV11-3 with TRBJ2-5; D remains ambiguous. Germline V gives CDR1 SGHNT, CDR2 YENEEA. The CDR3 length is 12 residues. CDR3 nucleotide sequence: TGTGCCAGCAGCTTCACACAAGGGACCCAGTACTTC. This gives the protein CASSFTQGTQYF.

The table lists this clonotype with many counts. The V gene is TRBV7-2, the J gene TRBJ1-5; 7 nucleotides match TRBD1. The CDR3 is made up of 18 amino acids. Germline assignment: CDR1 SGHTA and CDR2 FQGNSA. The ends lost 2 bases at V and 0 bases at J; junction bases unmatched: 10. This CDR3 is CASSLSGTESYSNQPQHF. DNA of the CDR3: TGTGCCAGCAGCTTAAGCGGGACAGAGAGTTATAGCAATCAGCCCCAGCATTTT.

This clonotype was recorded at least ten times. The chain uses TRBV29-1 and TRBJ2-7, with D perhaps matching TRBD1 (6 bases). V lost 6 bases to trimming and J lost 3 bases, with 27 bases between them. Germline V lookup: CDR1 SQVTM, CDR2 ANQGSEA. The CDR3 consists of 17 residues. The chain's CDR3 is CSVTRGTGQMWDYEQYF. The CDR3 region has the DNA TGCAGCGTCACCCGAGGGACGGGACAAATGTGGGACTACGAGCAGTACTTC.

A note on this clonotype: Given a much more abundant clone one base away, this may be a read error. This chain links TRBV6-2 or TRBV6-3 with TRBJ2-1; 7 nucleotides line up with TRBD2. The CDR3 consists of 13 residues. The germline V gene encodes CDR1 MNHEY and CDR2 SVGEGT. CDR3 region: CASKAGNYNERFF. For the CDR3, the DNA is TGTGCCAGCAAAGCGGGGAACTACAATGAGCGGTTCTTC.

This clonotype was found a few times. The CDR3 nucleotides are TGTGCCAGCGCCCAGGGGGGTGGTGAAAAACTGTTTTTT. This sequence encodes CASAQGGGEKLFF. The chain is built from TRBV7-6 and TRBJ1-4, with TRBD1 matching over 7 bases. The V gene's germline CDR1 is SGHVS and CDR2 FNYEAQ. The length of the CDR3 is 13 residues. After removal of 8 bases from V and 7 bases from J, the junction contained 7 bases not matched to a gene.

The chain recombines TRBV7-6 with TRBJ2-4; D possibly corresponds to TRBD2 (6 bases). The V gene lost 5 bases and the J gene lost 0 bases, with 11 bases spanning the gap. The CDR3 extends over 15 amino acids. Germline-derived CDR1 and CDR2 are SGHVS and FNYEAQ. CDR3 DNA: TGTGCCAGCAGCGGGGGGACGATAGCCAAAAACATTCAGTACTTC. Translating it yields CASSGGTIAKNIQYF.

This clonotype occurred a few times. The V call is TRBV24-1, the J call TRBJ2-1; 7 bases align to TRBD2. The CDR3 extends over 16 amino acids. Germline CDR1 KGHDR, CDR2 SFDVKD. V trimming: 1 base; J trimming: 4 bases; junction bases outside the gene matches: 6. CDR3 loop: CATSDFWAGEYNEQFF. The CDR3 region has the DNA TGTGCCACCAGTGATTTTTGGGCGGGAGAATACAATGAGCAGTTCTTC.

J is TRBJ2-1 and V is TRBV20-1, with 13 positions matching TRBD2. Germline V gives CDR1 DFQATT, CDR2 SNEGSKA (reference sequence). V gave up 0 bases and J gave up 7 bases; unmatched junction bases: 9. CDR3 length equals 17 residues. The CDR3 loop reads CSARDLLGLAGKNEQFF. As DNA, the CDR3 is TGCAGTGCTAGAGATTTACTGGGACTAGCGGGAAAAAATGAGCAGTTCTTC.

V gene TRBV6-2 or TRBV6-3 combines with J gene TRBJ1-6; D might be TRBD1 (6 bases). V shed 6 bases and J shed 3 bases, with 6 bases lying between them. In germline, CDR1 is MNHEY, CDR2 SVGEGT. This CDR3 spans 13 amino acids. Here the CDR3 DNA reads TGTGCCAGCAGGGACAGCTATAATTCACCCCTCCACTTT. This codes for CASRDSYNSPLHF.

This clonotype occurred a few times. The chain combines TRBV10-3 with TRBJ2-1; 9 bases match TRBD2. The CDR3 has 15 amino acids. From germline, CDR1 is ENHRY and CDR2 SYGVKD. V lost 5 bases, J lost 5 bases, and 7 bases stayed unmatched. The CDR3 DNA is TGTGCCATCAGTAAGCTAGTAGCGGGGGACAATGAGCAGTTCTTC. Amino acids: CAISKLVAGDNEQFF.

This clonotype was counted ten times or more. The V gene is TRBV5-6, the J gene TRBJ2-7, with D uncertain. Germline loops: CDR1 SGHDT, CDR2 YYEEEE. This CDR3 is 13 amino acids long. Trimming stripped 0 bases from V and 2 bases from J, with 6 bases between. DNA of the CDR3: TGTGCCAGCAGCTTGGACCTTCCCTACGAGCAGTACTTC. It specifies CASSLDLPYEQYF.

This clonotype was detected ten times or more. The chain combines TRBV15 with TRBJ2-4; 9 bases are shared with TRBD1. The V gene end was trimmed by 8 bases and the J gene end by 1 base; junction bases not matched to a gene: 15. CDR3 length equals 18 residues. Per the germline V gene, CDR1 is LNHNV and CDR2 is YYDKDF (reference sequence). CDR3 DNA sequence: TGTGCCACCGGTCCGGGACAGGGCGGCGCGGGTGCCAAAAACATTCAGTACTTC. Protein sequence: CATGPGQGGAGAKNIQYF. Using reference TRBV15 and TRBJ2-4 for the parts outside the CDR3, the full variable domain is DAMVIQNPRYQVTQFGKPVTLSCSQTLNHNVMYWYQQKSSQAPKLLFHYYDKDFNNEADTPDNFQSRRPNTSFCFLDIRSPGLGDTAMYLCATGPGQGGAGAKNIQYFGAGTRLSVL.

The gene calls are TRBV7-9 and TRBJ2-5; TRBD1 agrees at 8 bases. Germline CDR1 is SEHNR and CDR2 is FQNEAQ (reference sequence). The CDR3 is 14 amino acids. Losses at the gene ends were 5 bases for V and 3 bases for J; bases not matched to a gene: 5. The CDR3 spells CASSNSDREETQYF. The CDR3 DNA sequence: TGTGCCAGCAGCAATTCGGACAGGGAAGAGACCCAGTACTTC.